This T cell receptor beta chain emerged from a study of cytomegalovirus exposure and HLA in healthy donors. Study in general: Prior work identified some 120 million unique TCR beta sequences in 150 million to 200 million T cells. Points from the study as a whole: Productive rates of about 90% or about 30% were seen for most TCR beta V segments in an earlier analysis.

This PCR relied on a set of 60 Vbeta primers and 13 Jbeta primers. Sequencing used immunoSEQ multiplex PCR; TCRdb keeps in-frame clones, though not all of them. The data contain 200,000 to 250,000 clones, roughly 70% of them singletons. Germline values: CDR1 LNHDA, CDR2 SQIVND (reference sequence). CDR3 length equals 14 residues. The germline V and J ends were trimmed by 11 bases and 8 bases, with 22 bases remaining between them. This clone was counted only a few times. Its antigen is unidentified. Source material: PBMCs. This sequence originates from a woman aged 25 to 39 in good health and CMV-seronegative. The V call is TRBV19, the J call TRBJ2-1, with D maybe TRBD1 (6 bases). The CDR3: CAPDGRGLGDEQFF. DNA of the CDR3: TGTGCCCCCGACGGCAGGGGCCTCGGGGATGAGCAGTTCTTC.